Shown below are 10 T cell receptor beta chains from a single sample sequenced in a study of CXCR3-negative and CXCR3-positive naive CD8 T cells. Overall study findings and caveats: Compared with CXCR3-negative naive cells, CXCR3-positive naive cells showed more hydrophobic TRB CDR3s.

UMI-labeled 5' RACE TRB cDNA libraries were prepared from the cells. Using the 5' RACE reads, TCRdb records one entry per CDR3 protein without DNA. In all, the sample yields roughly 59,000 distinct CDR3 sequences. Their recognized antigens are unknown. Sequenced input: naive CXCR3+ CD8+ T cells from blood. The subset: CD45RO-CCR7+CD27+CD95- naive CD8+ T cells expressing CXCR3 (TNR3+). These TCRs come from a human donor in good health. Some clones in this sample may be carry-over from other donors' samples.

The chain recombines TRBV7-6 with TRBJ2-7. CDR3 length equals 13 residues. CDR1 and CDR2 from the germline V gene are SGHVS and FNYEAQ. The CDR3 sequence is CASSLGGLYEQYF.

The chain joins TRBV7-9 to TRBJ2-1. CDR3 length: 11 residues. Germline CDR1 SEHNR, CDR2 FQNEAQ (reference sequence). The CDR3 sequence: CASSLPGSEFF.

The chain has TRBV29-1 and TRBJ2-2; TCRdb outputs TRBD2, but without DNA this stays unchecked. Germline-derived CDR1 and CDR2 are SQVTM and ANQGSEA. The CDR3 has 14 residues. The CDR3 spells CACRPNGRTGELFF.

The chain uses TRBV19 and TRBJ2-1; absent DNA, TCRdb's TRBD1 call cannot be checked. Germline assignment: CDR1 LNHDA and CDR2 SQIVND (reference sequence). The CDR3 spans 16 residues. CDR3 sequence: CASKIGTRGQGNQQFF.

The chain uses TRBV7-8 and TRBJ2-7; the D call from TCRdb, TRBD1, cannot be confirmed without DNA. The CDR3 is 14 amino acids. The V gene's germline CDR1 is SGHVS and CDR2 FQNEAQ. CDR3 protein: CASSIPGHTYEQYF.

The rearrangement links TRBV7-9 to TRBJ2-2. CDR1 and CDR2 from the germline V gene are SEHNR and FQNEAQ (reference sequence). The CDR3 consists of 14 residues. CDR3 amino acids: CASSLAASAGELFF. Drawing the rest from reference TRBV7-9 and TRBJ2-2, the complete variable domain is DTGVSQNPRHKITKRGQNVTFRCDPISEHNRLYWYRQTLGQGPEFLTYFQNEAQLEKSRLLSDRFSAERPKGSFSTLEIQRTEQGDSAMYLCASSLAASAGELFFGEGSRLTVL.

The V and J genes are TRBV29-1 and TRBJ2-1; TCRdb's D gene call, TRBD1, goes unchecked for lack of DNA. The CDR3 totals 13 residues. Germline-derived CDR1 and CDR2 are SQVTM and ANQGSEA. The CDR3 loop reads CSVGSWVGNEQFF.

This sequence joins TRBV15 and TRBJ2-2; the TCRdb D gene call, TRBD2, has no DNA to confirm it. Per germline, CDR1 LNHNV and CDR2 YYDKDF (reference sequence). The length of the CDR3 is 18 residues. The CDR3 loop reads CATSRDLGLAGNTGELFF.

This chain's CDR3 is CASSYLGPDYGYTF. The chain couples TRBV6-6 to TRBJ1-2. The CDR3 sequence is 14 residues long. Germline loops: CDR1 MNHNY, CDR2 SVGAGI (reference sequence).

The CDR3: CASSQSGAGGGSNQPQHF. The chain has TRBV4-1 and TRBJ1-5; TCRdb designates TRBD1, a call that cannot be tested without DNA. The CDR3 loop spans 18 amino acids. Per the germline V gene, CDR1 is MGHRA and CDR2 is YSYEKL.